This entry concerns a single T cell receptor (beta chain). What it binds is unknown. The repertoire was sequenced with immunoSEQ multiplex PCR; TCRdb's copy has only in-frame clones and lacks some. This sample carries under 130,000 clones, just under 95% of them seen once, and the ten largest clones take less than 2.5%. This sample stems from a study of T cell responses to AZD1222 COVID-19 vaccine. Study findings and constraints: Nearly half of unique spike-specific TCRs reportedly avoided B.1.351 and B.1.1.7 mutated regions. Only after the peak T cell response were repertoires sampled. White British ancestry dominated among donors, who included more females, and clonal diversity was possibly underestimated. Only a handful of individuals given AZD1222 were seropositive at baseline.

The CDR3 spans 15 residues. V lost 2 bases and J lost 2, with 10 bases in between. Germline CDR1 is MNHEY and CDR2 is SVGEGT. This TCR came from an adult in good health. The sample was peripheral blood, taken on day 0 of AZD1222 vaccination. The chain employs TRBV6-2 or TRBV6-3 and TRBJ1-5; no firm D call. The CDR3 sequence is CASSYLARGNQPQHF. CDR3 nucleotide sequence: TGTGCCAGCAGTTACCTCGCCCGGGGCAATCAGCCCCAGCATTTT.